This note documents a single T cell receptor (beta chain) sequence. The J segment lost 4 bases and the V segment lost 3 bases, leaving 4 bases of the junction unmatched. The germline gives CDR1 SGHAT, CDR2 FQNNGV. The CDR3 loop spans 14 amino acids. These data belong to a study of blood T cell repertoires in COVID-19. Data came from immunoSEQ multiplex PCR; TCRdb stores just in-frame clones and leaves some out. This sample carries about 180,000 clones, about nine tenths of them seen once, and the ten largest clones take 20%. The sequence derives from a man between 65 and 80 years old with active or convalescent COVID-19. The sample was peripheral blood. The chain is built from TRBV11-2 and TRBJ2-7, with TRBD2 identical over 9 bases. CDR3 residues: CASSLREGEYEQYF. The CDR3 DNA reads as TGTGCCAGCAGCTTGCGGGAGGGAGAGTACGAGCAGTACTTC.